The clone carrying this T cell receptor (beta chain) was counted many times. Its antigen remains unidentified. The study amplified TCR beta CDR3 regions using RNA transcripts. The first-round RT-PCR employed HTBI primers together with the Qiagen OneStep RT-PCR kit. A multiplex PCR was then performed as the second round. TCRdb analysed the multiplex PCR reads with MiXCR anew, one entry per CDR3 protein. This table has 650,000 to 900,000 distinct CDR3 sequences, around 40% appearing once. The germline V gene has CDR1 SQVTM and CDR2 ANQGSEA. V was shortened by 6 bases and J by 0 bases, with 9 bases between the two germline ends. The CDR3 runs to 12 residues. This entry is derived from a study of Graves' ophthalmopathy and Graves' hyperthyroidism. Other autoimmune disease, uncontrolled infection, pregnancy and lactation led to exclusion. Overall study results and limits: With about 88% sensitivity and around 81% specificity, a 13-signature model separated ophthalmopathy from stable hyperthyroidism. In predicting ophthalmopathy progression, the model reached over 55% sensitivity and 72.22% specificity. Most thyroid clonotypes expanded beyond 0.001 frequency were also found in blood.

Sequencing was carried out using peripheral blood. The TCR comes from an adult man with Graves' ophthalmopathy. This chain joins TRBV29-1 and TRBJ2-7; D not certain. Written as DNA, the CDR3 is TGCAGCGTAACATTCGTCTCCTACGAGCAGTACTTC. This sequence encodes CSVTFVSYEQYF.